The rows below give T cell receptor beta chains drawn from one sample of a study of cytomegalovirus exposure and HLA in healthy donors. This table comes from immunoSEQ multiplex PCR, and its TCRdb copy is limited to in-frame clones, with some not included. This sample has about 64,000 clones, with 85% to 95% found just once. Sequences were obtained from PBMCs. The source is a woman younger than 35 in good health and CMV-seropositive. CDR3s include the opening cysteine and the closing phenylalanine or tryptophan. A D gene is named only where the DNA matches it firmly.

>TRBJ2-7|TRBV11-2|NA
CASESRQDYFHEQYF
TGTGCCAGCGAATCCCGACAGGATTATTTTCACGAGCAGTACTTC
>TRBJ2-7|TRBV19|NA
CASSKGLGIYEQYF
TGTGCCAGTAGTAAAGGACTGGGAATCTACGAGCAGTACTTC
>TRBJ2-3|TRBV5-4|TRBD2
CASRYSSSGGALDTQYF
TGTGCCAGCAGGTACTCCTCTAGCGGGGGGGCCTTAGATACGCAGTATTTT
>TRBJ1-3|TRBV29-1|NA
CSAGAGGNTIYF
TGCAGCGCAGGGGCCGGAGGAAACACCATATATTTT
>TRBJ2-7|TRBV14|TRBD1
CASSSRQGRFFYEQYF
TGTGCCAGCAGCTCTCGACAGGGCCGTTTCTTTTACGAGCAGTACTTC
>TRBJ2-1|TRBV6-4|TRBD2
CASSDSTSGSRIF
TGTGCCAGCAGTGACTCGACTAGCGGGAGTAGGATCTTC
>TRBJ2-7|TRBV7-2|NA
CATRRSLSSYEQYF
TGTGCCACCAGGCGCTCCCTATCCTCCTACGAGCAGTACTTC
>TRBJ2-3|TRBV4-2|TRBD2
CASSPKTNGGGITDTQYF
TGTGCCAGCAGCCCCAAGACTAACGGGGGAGGGATCACAGATACGCAGTATTTT
>TRBJ2-1|TRBV6-4|TRBD1
CASSLSWTGSYNEQFF
TGTGCCAGCAGTCTATCATGGACAGGGTCCTACAATGAGCAGTTCTTC
>TRBJ1-2|TRBV29-1|NA
CSVHSATESYGYTF
TGCAGCGTTCATTCCGCGACTGAGAGCTATGGCTACACCTTC
>TRBJ2-3|TRBV19|NA
CASRSPPSTDTQYF
TGTGCCAGTAGGAGTCCCCCCAGCACAGATACGCAGTATTTT